The next 31 T cell receptor beta chains were all read from a single sample in a study of OX40 agonist ivuxolimab in advanced cancers. This table comes from immunoSEQ multiplex PCR, and its TCRdb copy is limited to in-frame clones, with some not included. The sample lists 65,000 to 95,000 clones; roughly four fifths were seen once. The sequenced sample was CD4+ or CD8+ T cells sorted from blood, obtained in a trial of the OX40 agonist ivuxolimab. The receptor set was obtained from an adult with an advanced solid tumor such as melanoma, head and neck, liver or kidney cancer.

The rearrangement links TRBV6-5 to TRBJ1-4, with D tentatively TRBD1 (5 bases). The CDR3 is made up of 14 amino acids. In germline, CDR1 is MNHEY, CDR2 SVGAGI. V was trimmed by 7 bases and J by 6 bases, leaving 15 bases between them. The CDR3 nucleotides read TGTGCCAGCACGGCGTGGGGGGGGGATGAAAAACTGTTTTTT. Translation: CASTAWGGDEKLFF.

This clone has more than one count but fewer than ten. The V gene is TRBV7-8, the J gene TRBJ2-1; possibly TRBD2 for D (5 bases). Germline V gives CDR1 SGHVS, CDR2 FQNEAQ. Trimming shortened V by 5 bases and J by 10 bases, and 15 bases separated the two germline ends. The CDR3 is 13 residues long. CDR3 residues: CASSPGGGREQFF. CDR3 sequence (DNA): TGTGCCAGCAGCCCAGGTGGCGGGCGCGAGCAGTTCTTC.

The chain couples TRBV9 to TRBJ2-5; 11 bases match TRBD2. This CDR3 is 15 amino acids long. The germline gives CDR1 SGDLS, CDR2 YYNGEE. J gave up 0 bases and V 4 bases, and 2 bases lay outside the gene matches. The CDR3 coding sequence is TGTGCCAGCAGCTCTAGCGGGGGGAACCAAGAGACCCAGTACTTC. Translation: CASSSSGGNQETQYF.

The rearrangement links TRBV2 to TRBJ2-5; 7 positions agree with TRBD1. The CDR3 totals 15 residues. With V trimmed by 4 bases and J by 5 bases, 10 bases remained unmatched. Germline-derived CDR1 and CDR2 are SNHLY and FYNNEI. The DNA of the CDR3 is TGTGCCAGCAGTGGGGGACAGATGACAAGGGAGACCCAGTACTTC. Translating it yields CASSGGQMTRETQYF.

This clone has only a few counts. The V gene is TRBV5-6, the J gene TRBJ2-7, with unresolved D. Deletions cut 0 bases from V and 0 bases from J, with 13 bases between. This CDR3 is 16 amino acids long. Germline loops: CDR1 SGHDT, CDR2 YYEEEE. CDR3 bases: TGTGCCAGCAGCTTGGAGGGATTGGGAAGCTCCTACGAGCAGTACTTC. It yields the protein CASSLEGLGSSYEQYF.

The V call is TRBV6-1, the J call TRBJ1-2; 9 nucleotides agree with TRBD1. The junction had 4 bases not matched to a gene; V was cut back by 7 bases and J by 4 bases. The CDR3 length is 13 residues. From germline, CDR1 is MNHNS and CDR2 SASEGT. The CDR3 nucleotides are TGTGCCAGCAAGCGGGACAGGGTCTATGGCTACACCTTC. Translated: CASKRDRVYGYTF.

The V call is TRBV9, the J call TRBJ1-1; D gene uncertain. The CDR3 has 15 amino acids. Between the trimmed V and J ends, which lost 4 bases and 5 bases, there was a span of 18 bases. The V gene's germline CDR1 is SGDLS and CDR2 YYNGEE. This chain's CDR3 is CASSPLVELRTEAFF. CDR3 in DNA: TGTGCCAGCAGCCCCTTGGTGGAACTGAGGACTGAAGCTTTCTTT. The full variable domain, completed using reference TRBV9 and TRBJ1-1, is DSGVTQTPKHLITATGQRVTLRCSPRSGDLSVYWYQQSLDQGLQFLIQYYNGEERAKGNILERFSAQQFPDLHSELNLSSLELGDSALYFCASSPLVELRTEAFFGQGTRLTVV.

V usage is TRBV21-1 and J usage is TRBJ2-7; the listed D gene, TRBD2, was not tested against the DNA. TRBV21-1 counts as a pseudogene. The CDR3 has 20 residues. The CDR3 reads CASRKGPGLAGQPNSYEQYF. The CDR3 nucleotides are TGTGCCAGCAGAAAGGGGCCGGGACTAGCGGGTCAGCCGAACTCCTACGAGCAGTACTTC.

This sequence joins TRBV14 and TRBJ1-2; 8 bases line up with TRBD1. There are 16 residues in the CDR3. Germline V gives CDR1 SGHDN, CDR2 FVKESK. Losses at the gene ends were 5 bases for V and 4 bases for J; bases not matched to a gene: 12. This chain's CDR3 is CASSSSGTGPPYGYTF. The CDR3 DNA sequence: TGTGCCAGCAGCTCCTCCGGGACAGGACCACCCTATGGCTACACCTTC.

The CDR3 region has the DNA TGTGCTAGTGGTCCCGGTGGGGGCGGGAGGACAGATACGCAGTATTTT. Translating it yields CASGPGGGGRTDTQYF. This chain joins TRBV12-5 and TRBJ2-3; 8 nucleotides align to TRBD2. The CDR3 contains 16 residues. V lost 5 bases, J lost 3 bases, and 10 bases stayed unmatched. Germline values: CDR1 LGHNT, CDR2 FRNRAP. The complete variable domain, with remaining parts taken from reference TRBV12-5 and TRBJ2-3, reads DARVTQTPRHKVTEMGQEVTMRCQPILGHNTVFWYRQTMMQGLELLAYFRNRAPLDDSGMPKDRFSAEMPDATLATLKIQPSEPRDSAVYFCASGPGGGGRTDTQYFGPGTRLTVL.

V is TRBV6-5 and J is TRBJ1-2, with TRBD1 matching 7 bases. Germline-derived CDR1 and CDR2 are MNHEY and SVGAGI. There are 13 residues in the CDR3. The V segment lost 2 bases and the J segment 6 bases; nucleotides outside the gene matches: 3. The CDR3 here is CASSYTQGDGYTF. The CDR3 bases are TGTGCCAGCAGTTACACCCAGGGGGATGGCTACACCTTC.

V is TRBV7-9 and J is TRBJ2-2, with D possibly being TRBD1 (6 bases). This CDR3 is built from 15 residues. Germline V CDR1 and CDR2: SEHNR, FQNEAQ (reference sequence). Trimming removed 0 bases from V and 2 bases from J, with 7 bases in between. The CDR3, as DNA: TGTGCCAGCAGCTTAGCGGGGACAAACACCGGGGAGCTGTTTTTT. This gives the protein CASSLAGTNTGELFF.

This clone was recorded once. The genes are TRBV23-1 and TRBJ1-2; D gene unclear. TRBV23-1 is classed as an ORF, of uncertain function. The CDR3 has 11 amino acids. V was clipped by 10 bases and J by 2 bases, with 8 bases between them. CDR3 in amino acids: CANGGNYGYTF. The CDR3 nucleotides are TGCGCCAACGGAGGCAACTATGGCTACACCTTC.

The V and J genes are TRBV9 and TRBJ2-7, with 8 bases aligning to TRBD1. Germline V gene lookup returns CDR1 SGDLS and CDR2 YYNGEE. V lost 8 bases, J lost 2 bases, and 12 bases stayed unmatched. The length of the CDR3 is 15 residues. CDR3 protein: CASDTGQGAPYEQYF. As DNA, the CDR3 is TGTGCCAGTGACACCGGACAGGGAGCCCCCTACGAGCAGTACTTC. Drawing the rest from reference TRBV9 and TRBJ2-7, the complete variable domain is DSGVTQTPKHLITATGQRVTLRCSPRSGDLSVYWYQQSLDQGLQFLIQYYNGEERAKGNILERFSAQQFPDLHSELNLSSLELGDSALYFCASDTGQGAPYEQYFGPGTRLTVT.

This chain links TRBV30 with TRBJ1-1, with D unclear. The length of the CDR3 is 14 residues. CDR1 GTSNPN and CDR2 SVGIG come from the germline V gene (reference sequence). The germline V and J ends were trimmed by 2 bases and 2 bases, with 12 bases remaining between them. CDR3 bases: TGTGCCTGGAGTAACAAGGGTCCTAACACTGAAGCTTTCTTT. Protein: CAWSNKGPNTEAFF.

This chain joins TRBV5-1 and TRBJ2-3; tentative D call: TRBD2 (6 bases). V gave up 4 bases and J gave up 8 bases, with 17 bases separating them. CDR1 is SGHRS, CDR2 YFSETQ, per germline. The CDR3 length is 14 residues. This chain's CDR3 is CASSTGDSQVTQYF. The CDR3 nucleotides read TGCGCCAGCAGCACGGGGGACTCTCAAGTTACGCAGTATTTT.

DNA of the CDR3: TGTGCCAGCAGTGGGACAGGGGTGTTTGGCGAGCAGTACTTC. Its protein is CASSGTGVFGEQYF. The rearrangement joins TRBV27 to TRBJ2-7; 10 nucleotides line up with TRBD1. Per germline, CDR1 MNHEY and CDR2 SMNVEV (reference sequence). This CDR3 spans 14 amino acids. The trim removed 5 bases at V and 6 bases at J, leaving 7 bases unmatched.

The chain uses TRBV28 and TRBJ1-4; no reliable D call. Germline V gives CDR1 MDHEN, CDR2 SYDVKM. The V end was cut by 1 base, the J end by 7 bases, with 10 bases between. The CDR3 is 14 residues long. CDR3 DNA sequence: TGTGCCAGCAGTTTATTCGCGGGCGGTGAAAAACTGTTTTTT. It codes for CASSLFAGGEKLFF.

In this sample, this clone turned up once. The chain carries TRBV6-5 and TRBJ2-7; D uncertain. The V gene's germline CDR1 is MNHEY and CDR2 SVGAGI. Trimming stripped 6 bases from V and 3 bases from J, with 12 bases between. The CDR3 has 13 amino acids. CDR3 sequence reads: CASRTPLSYEQYF. The CDR3, as DNA: TGTGCCAGCAGGACCCCCCTGAGCTACGAGCAGTACTTC.

The chain joins TRBV5-6 to TRBJ1-3; TRBD1 is a possible D gene (5 bases). Germline CDR1 and CDR2: SGHDT and YYEEEE. The CDR3 contains 15 residues. The V end lost 4 bases, the J end lost 0 bases, and 11 bases lay between the germline ends. CDR3 nucleotide sequence: TGTGCCAGCAGCCCGGGACTTCGCTCTGGAAACACCATATATTTT. It is translated as CASSPGLRSGNTIYF.

The chain joins TRBV28 to TRBJ2-1; TRBD2 matches at 10 bases. The ends lost 6 bases at V and 4 bases at J; junction bases unmatched: 6. CDR1 is MDHEN, CDR2 SYDVKM, per germline. The CDR3 has 15 amino acids. The CDR3 bases are TGTGCCAGCAGCCCCCTTAGCGGGAGGTACAATGAGCAGTTCTTC. The encoded protein is CASSPLSGRYNEQFF.

V gene TRBV15 combines with J gene TRBJ2-5; D unresolved. CDR1 and CDR2 from the germline V gene are LNHNV and YYDKDF (reference sequence). V lost 0 bases and J lost 4, with 12 bases in between. The CDR3 runs to 15 residues. The CDR3 spells CATSRDPDPVETQYF. The CDR3 bases are TGTGCCACCAGCAGAGACCCGGACCCTGTAGAGACCCAGTACTTC.

The chain's CDR3 is CASSQERRQRGVETQYF. CDR3 nucleotide sequence: TGCGCCAGCAGCCAAGAGCGTCGACAACGAGGGGTAGAGACGCAGTATTTT. The chain combines TRBV4-1 with TRBJ2-3, with D possibly called TRBD1 or TRBD2 (5 bases each). From germline, CDR1 is MGHRA and CDR2 YSYEKL. V lost 0 bases to trimming and J lost 9 bases, with 22 bases between them. This CDR3 region has 17 residues.

The chain employs TRBV30 and TRBJ1-2; D might be TRBD1 (5 bases). CDR1 is GTSNPN and CDR2 is SVGIG in the germline V gene (reference sequence). Deletions cut 0 bases from V and 6 bases from J, with 14 bases between. The CDR3 totals 14 residues. Here the CDR3 reads CAWSVRRTPDGYTF. The CDR3 DNA reads as TGTGCCTGGAGTGTACGTAGGACACCGGATGGCTACACCTTC.

This chain joins TRBV5-4 and TRBJ1-1; 8 bases are a match to TRBD1. Germline lookup yields CDR1 SGHNT and CDR2 YYREEE (reference sequence). V lost 2 bases and J lost 1; bases outside the gene matches: 4. This CDR3 is 15 amino acids long. CDR3 sequence: CASSFSGTGNTEAFF. CDR3 sequence (DNA): TGTGCCAGCAGCTTCTCCGGGACAGGGAACACTGAAGCTTTCTTT. The full variable domain, in which reference TRBV5-4 and TRBJ1-1 provide the parts outside the CDR3, is ETGVTQSPTHLIKTRGQQVTLRCSSQSGHNTVSWYQQALGQGPQFIFQYYREEENGRGNFPPRFSGLQFPNYSSELNVNALELDDSALYLCASSFSGTGNTEAFFGQGTRLTVV.

A single count supports this clone. This chain uses TRBV10-3 with TRBJ2-5; D ambiguous. The germline V and J ends were trimmed by 5 bases and 1 base, with 5 bases remaining between them. The CDR3 sequence is 12 residues long. From germline, CDR1 is ENHRY and CDR2 SYGVKD. CDR3 region: CAISLSQETQYF. The CDR3, as DNA: TGTGCCATCAGTTTAAGCCAAGAGACCCAGTACTTC.

The chain recombines TRBV28 with TRBJ1-4, with no clear D. V dropped 7 bases and J dropped 4 bases, with 16 bases sitting between them. The CDR3 has 15 residues. CDR1 is MDHEN and CDR2 is SYDVKM in the germline V gene. The CDR3 sequence: CASTPFLGNNEKLFF. CDR3 bases: TGTGCCAGCACCCCCTTTCTGGGGAATAATGAAAAACTGTTTTTT. The full variable domain, with the rest looked up from reference TRBV28 and TRBJ1-4, is DVKVTQSSRYLVKRTGEKVFLECVQDMDHENMFWYRQDPGLGLRLIYFSYDVKMKEKGDIPEGYSVSREKKERFSLILESASTNQTSMYLCASTPFLGNNEKLFFGSGTQLSVL.

The genes are TRBV30 and TRBJ2-6; D may be TRBD1 (6 bases). V shed 6 bases and J shed 0 bases, with 9 bases lying between them. Germline values: CDR1 GTSNPN, CDR2 SVGIG (reference sequence). There are 14 residues in the CDR3. CDR3 sequence (DNA): TGTGCCTGCTTACAGGGCTCTGGGGCCAACGTCCTGACTTTC. Translation: CACLQGSGANVLTF.

Only one count was recorded for this clone. CDR3 sequence (DNA): TGTGCCAGTAGTATCCGGCAGCGGGGCGCTGGAAACACCATATATTTT. Translated: CASSIRQRGAGNTIYF. The V gene is TRBV19, the J gene TRBJ1-3, with D perhaps matching TRBD1 (5 bases). The CDR3 is 16 residues long. From germline, CDR1 is LNHDA and CDR2 SQIVND (reference sequence). Trimming stripped 3 bases from V and 2 bases from J, with 14 bases between.

The chain combines TRBV28 with TRBJ1-1; 7 bases align to TRBD1. Germline values: CDR1 MDHEN, CDR2 SYDVKM. V lost 10 bases, J lost 5 bases, and 13 bases stayed unmatched. This CDR3 has 14 amino acids. The CDR3 nucleotides are TGTGCCACCCTGCGAGGGGGCCCCTGGACTGAAGCTTTCTTT. Its protein is CATLRGGPWTEAFF.

This clone was observed a single time. J is TRBJ2-1 and V is TRBV27; tentatively, D is TRBD1 or TRBD2 (5 bases each). V was pared by 5 bases and J by 5 bases, with 16 bases between. Germline assignment: CDR1 MNHEY and CDR2 SMNVEV (reference sequence). This CDR3 comprises 15 residues. The CDR3 DNA is TGTGCCAGCAGTCCCACCCAAGAGGGGCACAATGAGCAGTTCTTC. Encoded protein: CASSPTQEGHNEQFF.